This T cell receptor (beta chain) was captured in a study of post-analysis software for immune sequencing data. Study overall: Patients with relapsing-remitting, secondary progressive and progressive-relapsing multiple sclerosis courses were all represented.

The length of the CDR3 is 13 residues. CDR1 is LGHDT, CDR2 YNNKEL, per germline (reference sequence). Trimming stripped 1 base from V and 7 bases from J, with 8 bases between. Prepared TCR beta cDNA libraries contained unique molecular identifiers. TCRdb re-called the PCR reads with MiXCR, one entry per CDR3 protein. The sample carries hundreds of thousands of distinct CDR3 sequences, about 60% recorded once. Study results and caveats: Compared with controls, patients had more of about 5 TRBV segments, including TRBV5-6, TRBV5-1 and TRBV20-1.

With respect to this clonotype: The antigen is undetermined.

Sequencing used blood. This TCR was sampled from a girl aged 2 to 9 with multiple sclerosis. The genes are TRBV3-1 and TRBJ2-1; D uncertain. The CDR3 sequence is CASSQVARNEQFF. DNA of the CDR3: TGTGCCAGCAGCCAAGTAGCCCGTAATGAGCAGTTCTTC.